What follows are 16 T cell receptor beta chains derived from one specimen sequenced in a study of blood T cell repertoires in COVID-19. The method was immunoSEQ multiplex PCR; TCRdb's version includes in-frame clones alone and lacks a portion of them. The data contain around 250,000 clones, 91% of them singletons. The specimen was PBMCs or T cells enriched from blood (not recorded which). The source is a man aged 40-50 years who had been exposed to COVID-19.

The chain is built from TRBV10-2 and TRBJ2-1, with 15 bases that match TRBD2. After removal of 7 bases from V and 4 bases from J, the junction contained 20 bases not matched to a gene. Germline loops: CDR1 WSHSY, CDR2 SAAADI. The CDR3 loop spans 21 amino acids. Here the CDR3 reads CASTEIGLAGGEGDRYNEQFF. CDR3 nucleotides: TGCGCCAGCACCGAAATTGGACTAGCGGGAGGGGAGGGAGACAGATACAATGAGCAGTTCTTC.

The rearrangement joins TRBV11-3 to TRBJ2-7, with unresolved D. V lost 7 bases to trimming and J lost 5 bases, with 15 bases between them. There are 13 residues in the CDR3. Germline-derived CDR1 and CDR2 are SGHNT and YENEEA. The CDR3 DNA reads as TGTGCCAGCACCGGATCAATACGGGACGAGCAGTACTTC. This encodes CASTGSIRDEQYF.

The rearrangement links TRBV6-4 to TRBJ1-3; D is uncertain. CDR1 MRHNA and CDR2 SNTAGT come from the germline V gene. Trimming cost V 10 bases and J 2 bases, with 15 bases left between them. The CDR3 runs to 14 residues. The CDR3 DNA reads TGTGCCACCCACCCCGGGTTTGCTGGAAACACCATATATTTT. It specifies CATHPGFAGNTIYF.

The chain employs TRBV27 and TRBJ1-6; tentatively, D is TRBD1 (5 bases). V gave up 5 bases and J gave up 1 base, with 18 bases separating them. There are 18 residues in the CDR3. The germline V gene has CDR1 MNHEY and CDR2 SMNVEV (reference sequence). The CDR3, as DNA: TGTGCCAGCAGTCCGCCAGGAGCAGGGTCTTCCTATAATTCACCCCTCCACTTT. It is translated as CASSPPGAGSSYNSPLHF.

CDR3 nucleotide sequence: TGTGCCAGCAGTGAAACTCTTATCTTAGGGACAGGGGGGATCGGGGAGCTGTTTTTT. Encoded protein: CASSETLILGTGGIGELFF. The chain couples TRBV6-1 to TRBJ2-2; 11 bases match TRBD1. CDR1 MNHNS and CDR2 SASEGT come from the germline V gene. This CDR3 region has 19 residues. V lost 2 bases, J lost 7 bases, and 15 bases stayed unmatched.

The chain couples TRBV18 to TRBJ2-7; 12 bases align to TRBD1. The CDR3 sequence is 14 residues long. After removal of 3 bases from V and 5 bases from J, the junction contained 2 bases not matched to a gene. CDR1 KGHSH and CDR2 LQKENI come from the germline V gene. CDR3 DNA sequence: TGTGCCAGCTCACCCGGGACAGGGGGCAACGAGCAGTACTTC. Protein: CASSPGTGGNEQYF. Full variable domain (remainder filled in from reference TRBV18 and TRBJ2-7): NAGVMQNPRHLVRRRGQEARLRCSPMKGHSHVYWYRQLPEEGLKFMVYLQKENIIDESGMPKERFSAEFPKEGPSILRIQQVVRGDSAAYFCASSPGTGGNEQYFGPGTRLTVT.

This sequence joins TRBV5-6 and TRBJ1-1; D is undetermined. The germline CDR1 and CDR2 sequences are SGHDT and YYEEEE. This CDR3 has 12 amino acids. V was cut by 0 bases and J by 3 bases, with 3 bases left in between. CDR3 DNA sequence: TGTGCCAGCAGCTTGGCAGACACTGAAGCTTTCTTT. Amino acid sequence: CASSLADTEAFF. The full variable domain, rest sourced from reference TRBV5-6 and TRBJ1-1, is DAGVTQSPTHLIKTRGQQVTLRCSPKSGHDTVSWYQQALGQGPQFIFQYYEEEERQRGNFPDRFSGHQFPNYSSELNVNALLLGDSALYLCASSLADTEAFFGQGTRLTVV.

The chain is built from TRBV4-1 and TRBJ2-2; D perhaps matches TRBD2 (5 bases). Germline values: CDR1 MGHRA, CDR2 YSYEKL. V shed 1 base and J shed 3 bases, with 6 bases lying between them. The CDR3 has 14 residues. CDR3 sequence: CASSQVGDTGELFF. In nucleotides, the CDR3 is TGCGCCAGCAGCCAAGTCGGGGACACCGGGGAGCTGTTTTTT.

The CDR3 coding sequence is TGTGCCAGCAGCTTGTATCTGAACACTGAAGCTTTCTTT. Translating gives CASSLYLNTEAFF. The V and J genes are TRBV5-5 and TRBJ1-1; D unresolved. Germline V CDR1 and CDR2: SGHKS, YYEKEE (reference sequence). The CDR3 runs to 13 residues. V was cut by 1 base and J by 0 bases, with 4 bases left in between.

The chain is built from TRBV19 and TRBJ2-7; 7 bases match TRBD2. Germline loops: CDR1 LNHDA, CDR2 SQIVND (reference sequence). The CDR3 runs 13 residues. V lost 6 bases to trimming and J lost 6 bases; unmatched junction nucleotides: 8. CDR3 sequence: CASSPGLFSEQYF. CDR3 bases: TGTGCCAGTAGCCCGGGACTATTCTCCGAGCAGTACTTC.

This sequence joins TRBV10-2 and TRBJ1-5, with D possibly TRBD1 on 5 matching bases. CDR1 is WSHSY and CDR2 is SAAADI in the germline V gene. V lost 0 bases and J lost 7, with 13 bases in between. CDR3 length: 15 amino acids. CDR3 loop: CASSESSNRRQPQHF. As DNA, the CDR3 is TGCGCCAGCAGTGAGTCGAGCAACAGGCGGCAGCCCCAGCATTTT.

This chain joins TRBV7-3 and TRBJ2-2; 9 bases line up with TRBD2. CDR1 and CDR2 (germline): SGHTA, FQGTGA. With V trimmed by 2 bases and J by 3 bases, 7 bases remained unmatched. The CDR3 covers 17 residues. In DNA, the CDR3 is TGTGCCAGCAGCTTAGGATTGACTAGCGGACACACCGGGGAGCTGTTTTTT. This encodes CASSLGLTSGHTGELFF.

The chain combines TRBV3-1 (or the pseudogene TRBV3-2) with TRBJ1-5, with 8 bases fitting TRBD1. CDR3 length: 14 residues. The V segment lost 1 base and the J segment 6 bases; nucleotides outside the gene matches: 2. From germline, CDR1 is LGHDT and CDR2 YNNKEL (reference sequence). Here the CDR3 reads CASSQGTGSQPQHF. For the CDR3, the DNA is TGTGCCAGCAGCCAAGGGACAGGGTCTCAGCCCCAGCATTTT.

The chain links TRBV5-1 to TRBJ2-3; TRBD2 might be the D (5 bases). This CDR3 contains 15 residues. V dropped 7 bases and J dropped 4 bases, with 19 bases sitting between them. CDR1 and CDR2 (germline): SGHRS, YFSETQ. CDR3 bases: TGCGCCAGCCGGCCATTGACGGGAAAGGCAGATACGCAGTATTTT. Residues: CASRPLTGKADTQYF.

The DNA for the CDR3 is TGTGCCAGCAGTGATAGACTAGCGGGAGGCGATGAGCAGTTCTTC. This gives the protein CASSDRLAGGDEQFF. The chain recombines TRBV25-1 with TRBJ2-1, with 13 bases lining up with TRBD2. This CDR3 spans 15 amino acids. Germline CDR1 and CDR2: MGHDK and SYGVNS. The ends lost 3 bases at V and 8 bases at J; junction bases unmatched: 4.

This sequence joins TRBV5-1 and TRBJ2-2, with D maybe TRBD2 (6 bases). The CDR3 is 17 amino acids. In germline, CDR1 is SGHRS, CDR2 YFSETQ. V lost 4 bases to trimming and J lost 0 bases, with 16 bases between them. The CDR3 coding sequence is TGCGCCAGCAGCCGGGACTGGGAGAGTTCGAACACCGGGGAGCTGTTTTTT. As protein: CASSRDWESSNTGELFF. The complete variable domain, with remaining parts taken from reference TRBV5-1 and TRBJ2-2, reads KAGVTQTPRYLIKTRGQQVTLSCSPISGHRSVSWYQQTPGQGLQFLFEYFSETQRNKGNFPGRFSGRQFSNSRSEMNVSTLELGDSALYLCASSRDWESSNTGELFFGEGSRLTVL.